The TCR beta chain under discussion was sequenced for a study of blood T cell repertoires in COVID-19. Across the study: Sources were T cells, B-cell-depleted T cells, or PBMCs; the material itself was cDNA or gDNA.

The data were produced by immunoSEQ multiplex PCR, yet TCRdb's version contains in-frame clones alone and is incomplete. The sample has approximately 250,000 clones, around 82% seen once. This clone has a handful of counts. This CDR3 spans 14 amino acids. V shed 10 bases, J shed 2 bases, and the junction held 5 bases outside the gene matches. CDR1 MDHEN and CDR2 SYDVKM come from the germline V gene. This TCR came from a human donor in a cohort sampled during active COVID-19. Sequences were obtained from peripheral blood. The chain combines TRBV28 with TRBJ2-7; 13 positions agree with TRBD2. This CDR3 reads CATRLAGGAYEQYF. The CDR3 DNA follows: TGTGCCACCCGACTAGCGGGGGGCGCCTACGAGCAGTACTTC.